This T cell receptor beta chain derives from a study of T cell responses to AZD1222 COVID-19 vaccine. V shed 0 bases and J shed 6 bases, with 6 bases lying between them. CDR3 size: 12 residues. Looked up from germline, CDR1 is LGHNA and CDR2 is YNFKEQ. Sequencing used immunoSEQ multiplex PCR; TCRdb keeps in-frame clones, though not all of them. The sample lists 130,000 to 150,000 clones, about 90% occurring once. This clonotype was obtained from an adult in good health. The chain has TRBV4-2 and TRBJ2-7; the D gene is possibly TRBD2 (5 bases). The specimen comprised peripheral blood, sampled on day 0 of AZD1222 vaccination. For the CDR3, the DNA is TGTGCCAGCAGCCAAGATGAGGGCGAGCAGTACTTC. Residues: CASSQDEGEQYF.